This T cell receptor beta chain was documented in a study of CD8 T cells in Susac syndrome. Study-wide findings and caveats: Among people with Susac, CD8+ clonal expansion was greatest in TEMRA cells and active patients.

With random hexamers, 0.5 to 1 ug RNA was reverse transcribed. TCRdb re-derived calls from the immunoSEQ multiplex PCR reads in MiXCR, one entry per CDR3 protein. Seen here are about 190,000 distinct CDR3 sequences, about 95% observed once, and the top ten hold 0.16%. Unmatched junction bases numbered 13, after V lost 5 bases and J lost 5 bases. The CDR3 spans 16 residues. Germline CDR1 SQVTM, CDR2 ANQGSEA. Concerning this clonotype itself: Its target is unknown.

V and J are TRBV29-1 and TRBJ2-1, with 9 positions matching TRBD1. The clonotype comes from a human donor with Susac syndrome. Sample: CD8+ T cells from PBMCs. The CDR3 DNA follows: TGCAGCGTTCCCCTGTGGGACAGGGTAGGCGACAATGAGCAGTTCTTC. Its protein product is CSVPLWDRVGDNEQFF.